The clone carrying this T cell receptor beta chain was seen more than once but under ten times. The antigen is not known. Germline is not matched at one junction end, which may reflect a read error. A second PCR of roughly 7 to 11 cycles used a sample-barcoded 5' primer and a J-beta primer mix. MiXCR was run by TCRdb on the 5' RACE reads, yielding one entry per CDR3 protein. The table shows fewer than 1,200,000 distinct CDR3 sequences, with 20% to 25% occurring only once. This entry is derived from a study of blood T cells in healthy people across ages. Regarding the study as a whole: A strong correlation between TCR beta diversity and naive T cell percentage was seen.

CDR3 size: 16 residues. The germline gives CDR1 MNHEY, CDR2 SVGEGT. These data also featured in a second study, about T cells of mothers and their children. That paper states: Samples were obtained from three healthy Caucasian mothers and their six children. The study found thymic selection shapes TCR recombination output similarly in related and unrelated pairs. The overlap seen between related mothers and children slightly exceeded that of unrelated pairs, though not significantly.

Sequencing was carried out using blood. This rearrangement joins TRBV6-2 or TRBV6-3 to TRBJ2-5; 8 positions match TRBD2. The sequence came from a girl under 10 years old in good health. This CDR3 reads CSSGGISGGGFQTQYF. The CDR3 nucleotides are TGTTCCAGCGGAGGGATAAGCGGGGGCGGATTTCAGACCCAGTACTTC.